The 30 T cell receptor beta chains in this list originate from one sample, sequenced in a study of cytomegalovirus exposure and HLA in healthy donors. Primers included in the PCR were 60 Vbeta and 13 Jbeta primers. Sequenced by immunoSEQ multiplex PCR; TCRdb stores in-frame clones only, minus some. The sample includes about 94,000 clones, 50% to 80% of them seen just once. The material sequenced was PBMCs. These receptors originate from a man aged 25 to 40 in good health and CMV-seronegative.

V is TRBV19 and J is TRBJ1-5; TRBD1 agrees at 10 bases. The V gene end was trimmed by 1 base and the J gene end by 0 bases; junction bases not matched to a gene: 12. Germline values: CDR1 LNHDA, CDR2 SQIVND (reference sequence). The CDR3 has 20 residues. CDR3 DNA: TGTGCCAGTAGTATAGGCTTGACAGGGGGCGACACCTTTAGCAATCAGCCCCAGCATTTT. Translating it yields CASSIGLTGGDTFSNQPQHF.

The chain combines TRBV13 with TRBJ1-1; D possibly corresponds to TRBD1 (6 bases). CDR1 and CDR2 from the germline V gene are PRHDT and FYEKMQ (reference sequence). V was pared by 4 bases and J by 1 base, with 7 bases between. The CDR3 loop spans 13 amino acids. The CDR3 loop reads CASSSDRNTEAFF. The CDR3 DNA follows: TGTGCCAGCAGCTCGGACAGGAACACTGAAGCTTTCTTT.

This chain connects TRBV4-1 to TRBJ1-5, with TRBD1 identical over 9 bases. V lost 1 base, J lost 4 bases, and 5 bases stayed unmatched. This CDR3 is 16 amino acids long. CDR1 is MGHRA and CDR2 is YSYEKL in the germline V gene. The CDR3 DNA reads TGCGCCAGCAGCCAAGCCCCGGGACAGGGTAATCAGCCCCAGCATTTT. This sequence encodes CASSQAPGQGNQPQHF.

The CDR3 reads CASSQRQGAGTGNTIYF. The CDR3 DNA sequence: TGTGCCAGCAGCCAACGGCAGGGCGCAGGTACTGGAAACACCATATATTTT. V gene TRBV14 combines with J gene TRBJ1-3; the D gene is possibly TRBD1 (5 bases). V was pared by 2 bases and J by 2 bases, with 16 bases between. From germline, CDR1 is SGHDN and CDR2 FVKESK. The CDR3 contains 17 residues. The full variable domain, rest sourced from reference TRBV14 and TRBJ1-3, is EAGVTQFPSHSVIEKGQTVTLRCDPISGHDNLYWYRRVMGKEIKFLLHFVKESKQDESGMPNNRFLAERTGGTYSTLKVQPAELEDSGVYFCASSQRQGAGTGNTIYFGEGSWLTVV.

The chain combines TRBV4-3 with TRBJ1-2, with D unclear. The CDR3 spans 15 residues. Germline CDR1 and CDR2: LGHNA and YSLEER. The germline V and J ends were trimmed by 0 bases and 2 bases, with 10 bases remaining between them. CDR3 bases: TGCGCCAGCAGCCAAGAGTTCCAGGCAAACTATGGCTACACCTTC. Translation gives CASSQEFQANYGYTF.

This sequence joins TRBV9 and TRBJ1-6, with a possible D match to TRBD1 (5 bases). Germline V CDR1 and CDR2: SGDLS, YYNGEE. The V end lost 4 bases, the J end lost 7 bases, and 18 bases lay between the germline ends. The CDR3 covers 16 residues. The CDR3 loop is CASSPPGGVANSPLHF. CDR3 DNA: TGTGCCAGCAGCCCGCCCGGGGGGGTAGCCAATTCACCCCTCCACTTT.

This chain uses TRBV7-9 with TRBJ2-1, with TRBD2 matching 10 bases. The CDR3 sequence is 15 residues long. Germline V gene data show CDR1 as SEHNR and CDR2 as FQNEAQ (reference sequence). The V segment lost 6 bases and the J segment 6 bases; nucleotides outside the gene matches: 8. CDR3 sequence (DNA): TGTGCCAGCAGTTCCGGGACTAGCGCCTCCAATGAGCAGTTCTTC. Its translation: CASSSGTSASNEQFF.

The chain combines TRBV18 with TRBJ1-5; maybe TRBD1 (6 bases). With 6 bases removed from V and 4 bases from J, the gap between germline ends came to 13 bases. This CDR3 spans 14 amino acids. The V gene's germline CDR1 is KGHSH and CDR2 LQKENI. The CDR3, as DNA: TGTGCCAGCTCGGTCGGGGGGGCAAATCAGCCCCAGCATTTT. Encoded protein: CASSVGGANQPQHF.

The chain joins TRBV7-9 to TRBJ1-1; D uncertain. This CDR3 has 12 residues. From germline, CDR1 is SEHNR and CDR2 FQNEAQ (reference sequence). V was trimmed by 3 bases and J by 11 bases, leaving 13 bases between them. CDR3 coding DNA: TGTGCCAGCAGCTTTCAACCTAGCGGGGCTTTCTTT. As protein: CASSFQPSGAFF.

The gene calls are TRBV27 and TRBJ2-7; D not certain. The V gene lost 5 bases and the J gene lost 0 bases, with 8 bases spanning the gap. Per the germline V gene, CDR1 is MNHEY and CDR2 is SMNVEV (reference sequence). This CDR3 has 13 residues. Here the CDR3 DNA reads TGTGCCAGCAGTGTCGGGTTCTCCTACGAGCAGTACTTC. Translation gives CASSVGFSYEQYF.

The genes are TRBV6-5 and TRBJ2-2, with TRBD1 identical over 9 bases. CDR1 and CDR2 from the germline V gene are MNHEY and SVGAGI. This CDR3 comprises 15 residues. The J segment lost 3 bases and the V segment lost 5 bases, leaving 4 bases of the junction unmatched. The CDR3 region is CASSRQGVDTGELFF. CDR3 in DNA: TGTGCCAGCAGTCGACAGGGGGTCGACACCGGGGAGCTGTTTTTT.

In its sample, this clone was seen a few times. The chain joins TRBV28 to TRBJ1-1; no clear D. The CDR3 consists of 13 residues. The germline V gene encodes CDR1 MDHEN and CDR2 SYDVKM. The V gene lost 8 bases and the J gene lost 1 base, with 11 bases spanning the gap. The CDR3 sequence is CASRRYGNTEAFF. DNA of the CDR3: TGTGCCAGCCGGAGATATGGGAACACTGAAGCTTTCTTT.

This chain connects TRBV5-1 to TRBJ2-1, with D perhaps TRBD2 (6 bases). Germline values: CDR1 SGHRS, CDR2 YFSETQ. The CDR3 length is 12 residues. V gave up 2 bases and J gave up 10 bases, with 10 bases separating them. The CDR3 DNA reads TGCGCCAGCAGCTTAAGCGGGCCCGAGCAGTTCTTC. Its translation: CASSLSGPEQFF.

The chain employs TRBV6-6 and TRBJ2-3, with D hard to call. V lost 6 bases, J lost 2 bases, and 9 bases lay in between. The CDR3 consists of 13 residues. The V gene's germline CDR1 is MNHNY and CDR2 SVGAGI (reference sequence). CDR3: CASRLDSTDTQYF. The CDR3 region has the DNA TGTGCCAGCAGACTTGATTCCACAGATACGCAGTATTTT.

This clone was detected only a few times. The CDR3 DNA reads as TGTGCCAGCAGCCCGGCCGGGACAGGGGCCGCGTTCTTC. Translation gives CASSPAGTGAAFF. The rearrangement joins TRBV14 to TRBJ2-1, with 10 bases matching TRBD1. Germline assignment: CDR1 SGHDN and CDR2 FVKESK. This CDR3 is built from 13 residues. The V and J ends lost 4 bases and 15 bases, in that order; junction bases with no gene match: 9. Together with reference TRBV14 and TRBJ2-1, the CDR3 gives the full variable domain: EAGVTQFPSHSVIEKGQTVTLRCDPISGHDNLYWYRRVMGKEIKFLLHFVKESKQDESGMPNNRFLAERTGGTYSTLKVQPAELEDSGVYFCASSPAGTGAAFFGPGTRLTVL.

The chain joins TRBV27 to TRBJ1-2, with a weak D call TRBD1 (6 bases). Trimming shortened V by 3 bases and J by 4 bases, and 12 bases separated the two germline ends. The CDR3 is 14 residues long. Germline CDR1 MNHEY, CDR2 SMNVEV (reference sequence). The DNA of the CDR3 is TGTGCCAGCAGTTTCTCAACAGGGATCTATGGCTACACCTTC. Its translation: CASSFSTGIYGYTF.

The table lists this clone with a few counts. The rearrangement uses TRBV4-2 and TRBJ2-5; TRBD1 aligns across 7 bases. The CDR3 consists of 15 residues. Germline V gene lookup returns CDR1 LGHNA and CDR2 YNFKEQ. The junction had 9 bases not matched to a gene; V was cut back by 4 bases and J by 4 bases. CDR3 DNA sequence: TGTGCCAGCAGCCCGACGACAGGGCCGGGAGAGACCCAGTACTTC. Amino acid sequence: CASSPTTGPGETQYF.

This clone turned up a few times. The chain uses TRBV6-5 and TRBJ1-1; D gene ambiguous. The CDR3 is 14 residues long. V was clipped by 6 bases and J by 6 bases, with 17 bases between them. Germline assignment: CDR1 MNHEY and CDR2 SVGAGI. CDR3 bases: TGTGCCAGCAGCTTGAGGCAGAGTCTCGCTGAAGCTTTCTTT. This sequence encodes CASSLRQSLAEAFF.

The chain has TRBV6-1 and TRBJ2-3; TRBD2 is a possible D gene (6 bases). Germline CDR1 is MNHNS and CDR2 is SASEGT. The CDR3 covers 14 residues. The ends were cut back, 5 bases at V and 8 bases at J, with 17 bases in the middle. The CDR3 protein is CASSLERARGTQYF. CDR3 DNA sequence: TGTGCCAGCAGTCTAGAGCGAGCGCGGGGTACGCAGTATTTT.

This clone turned up a few times. The chain uses TRBV2 and TRBJ1-2, with 9 bases fitting TRBD1. The CDR3 sequence is 14 residues long. J was trimmed by 3 bases and V by 9 bases; bases with no gene match: 8. CDR1 and CDR2 (germline): SNHLY, FYNNEI. The CDR3 loop is CARGQGQGYYGYTF. CDR3 coding DNA: TGTGCCAGGGGCCAGGGACAGGGCTACTATGGCTACACCTTC.

The V and J genes are TRBV2 and TRBJ2-1; 13 bases map to TRBD2. Looked up from germline, CDR1 is SNHLY and CDR2 is FYNNEI. With 7 bases clipped from V and 8 bases from J, the junction kept 8 bases outside the gene matches. The CDR3 runs 15 residues. DNA for the CDR3: TGTGCCAGCAAGCTACTAGCGGGGGGGCCCTATGAGCAGTTCTTC. Translating it yields CASKLLAGGPYEQFF.

The chain carries TRBV10-3 and TRBJ1-1; 9 nucleotides line up with TRBD1. V shed 8 bases and J 1 base; nucleotides not matched to a gene: 5. CDR1 ENHRY and CDR2 SYGVKD come from the germline V gene. The CDR3 covers 14 residues. The CDR3 nucleotides are TGTGCCATCGGGGGACAGGGAGGGAACACTGAAGCTTTCTTT. Translation gives CAIGGQGGNTEAFF.

The chain combines TRBV15 with TRBJ2-7; the D gene is possibly TRBD1 (6 bases). This CDR3 has 14 amino acids. V lost 3 bases and J 5 bases, leaving 14 bases between the germline ends. CDR1 and CDR2 from the germline V gene are LNHNV and YYDKDF (reference sequence). The CDR3 region has the DNA TGTGCCACCAGCAGGGGGGCAGGGGTGAACGAGCAGTACTTC. It is translated as CATSRGAGVNEQYF.

V usage is TRBV30 and J usage is TRBJ2-2, with D perhaps TRBD2 (6 bases). V dropped 0 bases and J dropped 7 bases, with 12 bases sitting between them. This CDR3 spans 14 amino acids. Germline V CDR1 and CDR2: GTSNPN, SVGIG (reference sequence). The CDR3 protein is CAWSVIGGGGELFF. In nucleotides, the CDR3 is TGTGCCTGGAGTGTAATCGGGGGAGGCGGGGAGCTGTTTTTT.

This clone has only one observation. The chain employs TRBV15 and TRBJ1-3; TRBD1 agrees at 9 bases. Unmatched junction bases numbered 6, after V lost 3 bases and J lost 0 bases. The CDR3 has 17 amino acids. Germline lookup yields CDR1 LNHNV and CDR2 YYDKDF (reference sequence). The CDR3 spells CATSSPGQGVSGNTIYF. Written as DNA, the CDR3 is TGTGCCACCAGCAGCCCGGGACAGGGTGTCTCTGGAAACACCATATATTTT. The entire variable domain, with the rest obtained from reference TRBV15 and TRBJ1-3, is as follows: DAMVIQNPRYQVTQFGKPVTLSCSQTLNHNVMYWYQQKSSQAPKLLFHYYDKDFNNEADTPDNFQSRRPNTSFCFLDIRSPGLGDTAMYLCATSSPGQGVSGNTIYFGEGSWLTVV.

The chain links TRBV15 to TRBJ1-2; 12 bases agree with TRBD1. This CDR3 spans 16 amino acids. V lost 0 bases, J lost 8 bases, and 7 bases stayed unmatched. Germline-derived CDR1 and CDR2 are LNHNV and YYDKDF (reference sequence). CDR3 bases: TGTGCCACCAGCAGAGATCTCGGGACAGGGGGCGGGGGCTACACCTTC. Amino acids: CATSRDLGTGGGGYTF.

The chain couples TRBV5-1 to TRBJ2-5; TRBD2 matches at 12 bases. The assigned J gene may be wrong: the sequence end matches TRBJ2-7 better. The germline V gene encodes CDR1 SGHRS and CDR2 YFSETQ. The CDR3 length is 18 residues. CDR3 protein: CASSLDPGLAGPLYEQYF. DNA of the CDR3: TGCGCCAGCAGCTTGGATCCAGGACTAGCGGGACCTTTGTACGAGCAGTACTTC.

V gene TRBV4-3 combines with J gene TRBJ2-3, with 7 bases fitting TRBD2. Germline loops: CDR1 LGHNA, CDR2 YSLEER. The CDR3 covers 16 residues. V lost 4 bases to trimming and J lost 0 bases; unmatched junction nucleotides: 7. CDR3 protein: CASSPRRGGSTDTQYF. Written as DNA, the CDR3 is TGCGCCAGCAGCCCGAGGAGGGGAGGGAGCACAGATACGCAGTATTTT.

The rearrangement joins TRBV6-5 to TRBJ2-1; D gene uncertain. Germline V lookup: CDR1 MNHEY, CDR2 SVGAGI. The CDR3 is 12 amino acids. V gave up 0 bases and J gave up 10 bases, with 7 bases separating them. In DNA form, the CDR3 reads TGTGCCAGCAGTTACTCTCCCCGGGAGCAGTTCTTC. It encodes CASSYSPREQFF.

V is TRBV27 and J is TRBJ2-5; D possibly corresponds to TRBD2 (5 bases). The germline V gene has CDR1 MNHEY and CDR2 SMNVEV (reference sequence). The V end was cut by 6 bases, the J end by 4 bases, with 9 bases between. The CDR3 sequence is 12 residues long. CDR3: CASSTSRETQYF. CDR3 DNA: TGTGCCAGCAGCACTAGTCGAGAGACCCAGTACTTC.